This T cell receptor beta chain stems from a study of identical twins. Study-wide results and limits: The analysis was cross-sectional rather than longitudinal within donors. Twin sharing of out-of-frame TCR alpha was underestimated by models in monozygotic pairs. Abundant beta clonotypes from cord blood had fewer insertions, unlike memory repertoires, which showed none.

The germline V gene encodes CDR1 MNHNS and CDR2 SASEGT. This CDR3 has 15 amino acids. The ends lost 8 bases at V and 6 bases at J; junction bases unmatched: 12. Template switching supplied a universal primer site; unique molecular identifiers were carried on the cDNA. TCRdb re-analysed the 5' RACE reads in MiXCR, keeping a single row per CDR3 protein. Altogether about 490,000 distinct CDR3 sequences are present, 13% to 15% being singletons, with the ten largest covering 0.35% to 0.45%. This clonotype has only a few counts. Its target is not known. Separately, the same data were catalogued under a study of yellow fever vaccine responses in identical twins.

The rearrangement links TRBV6-1 to TRBJ1-5; 8 bases fit TRBD1. The TCR originated in a woman aged 18-35 years in good health. Sequenced input: CD4+ T cells sorted from blood. The CDR3 DNA sequence: TGTGCCAGCGTACGAGGACAGGGAGGAGGTCAGCCCCAGCATTTT. Encoded protein: CASVRGQGGGQPQHF.